This T cell receptor beta chain was sequenced in a study of response to subunit inactivated influenza vaccine. Points from the study as a whole: There was a suggestion from the authors that each seasonal influenza vaccination recruits few new T cells.

Using its own MiXCR run on the RT-PCR reads, TCRdb lists one record per CDR3 protein. The sample contains hundreds of thousands of distinct CDR3 sequences, over 11% of which appear only once. Details on this clonotype: The antigen is unknown.

The CDR3 has 15 amino acids. The germline CDR1 and CDR2 sequences are ENHRY and SYGVKD. Trimming took 3 bases from V and 7 from J; bases not matched to a gene: 8. The rearrangement joins TRBV10-3 to TRBJ2-1, with 8 bases that match TRBD1. The sequence was obtained from a man aged 50 to 60 who received an inactivated influenza vaccine. The sample was PBMCs from blood, taken less than 15 days before vaccination. In DNA, the CDR3 is TGTGCCATCAGTGACTCAGGACAGGGAAATAATGAGCAGTTCTTC. It yields the protein CAISDSGQGNNEQFF.